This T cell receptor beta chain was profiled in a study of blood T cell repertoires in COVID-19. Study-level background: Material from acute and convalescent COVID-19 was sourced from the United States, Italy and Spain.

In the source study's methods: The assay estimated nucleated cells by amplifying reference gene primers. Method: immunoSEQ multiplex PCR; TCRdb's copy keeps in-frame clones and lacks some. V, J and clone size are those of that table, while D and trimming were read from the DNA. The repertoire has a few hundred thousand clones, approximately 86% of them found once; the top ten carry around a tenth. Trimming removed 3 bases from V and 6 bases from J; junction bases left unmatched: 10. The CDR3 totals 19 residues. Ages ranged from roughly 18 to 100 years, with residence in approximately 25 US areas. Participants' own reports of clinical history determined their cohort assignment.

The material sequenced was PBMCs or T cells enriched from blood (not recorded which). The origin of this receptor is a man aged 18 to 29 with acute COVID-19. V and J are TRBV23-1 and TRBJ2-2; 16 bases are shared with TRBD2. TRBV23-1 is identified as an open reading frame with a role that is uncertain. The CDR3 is CASSQGAGTSGRASGELFF. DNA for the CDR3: TGCGCCAGCAGTCAGGGGGCTGGGACTAGCGGGAGGGCCTCCGGGGAGCTGTTTTTT.